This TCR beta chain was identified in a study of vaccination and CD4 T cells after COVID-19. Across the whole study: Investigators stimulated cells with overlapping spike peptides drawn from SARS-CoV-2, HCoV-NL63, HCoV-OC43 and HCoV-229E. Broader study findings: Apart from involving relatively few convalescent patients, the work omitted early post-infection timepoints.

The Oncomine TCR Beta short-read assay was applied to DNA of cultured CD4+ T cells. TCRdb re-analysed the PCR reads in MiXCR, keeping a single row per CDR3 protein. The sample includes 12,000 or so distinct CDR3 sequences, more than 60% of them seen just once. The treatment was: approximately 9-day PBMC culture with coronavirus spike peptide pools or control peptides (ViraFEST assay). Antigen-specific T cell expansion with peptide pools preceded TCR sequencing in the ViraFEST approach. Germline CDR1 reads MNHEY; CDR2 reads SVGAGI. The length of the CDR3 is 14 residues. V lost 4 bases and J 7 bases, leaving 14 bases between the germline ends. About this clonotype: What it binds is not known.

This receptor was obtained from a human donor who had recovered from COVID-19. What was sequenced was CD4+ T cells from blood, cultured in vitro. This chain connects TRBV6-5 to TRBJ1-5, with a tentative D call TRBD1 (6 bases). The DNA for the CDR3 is TGTGCCAGCAGTTTCGAAACAGGGATCCAGCCCCAGCATTTT. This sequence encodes CASSFETGIQPQHF.